A single sample gave rise to the 22 T cell receptor beta chains below, sequenced in a study of cytomegalovirus exposure and HLA in healthy donors. Use of 60 Vbeta and 13 Jbeta primers characterized the PCR. Profiling relied on immunoSEQ multiplex PCR, and the TCRdb table lists in-frame clones only, not all of them. The sample shows under 200,000 clones, under 70% of them seen only once. Material: PBMCs. Receptors originate from a woman between 40 and 50 years old in good health and CMV-seropositive.

This rearrangement joins TRBV7-9 to TRBJ2-7, with 8 bases aligning to TRBD1. The CDR3 extends over 15 amino acids. The germline V gene has CDR1 SEHNR and CDR2 FQNEAQ (reference sequence). The junction had 13 bases not matched to a gene; V was cut back by 4 bases and J by 8 bases. The CDR3 spells CASSSDPGGGGKQYF. CDR3 bases: TGTGCCAGCAGCTCGGATCCAGGGGGCGGTGGCAAGCAGTACTTC. Supplemented by reference TRBV7-9 and TRBJ2-7, the full variable domain reads DTGVSQNPRHKITKRGQNVTFRCDPISEHNRLYWYRQTLGQGPEFLTYFQNEAQLEKSRLLSDRFSAERPKGSFSTLEIQRTEQGDSAMYLCASSSDPGGGGKQYFGPGTRLTVT.

The CDR3 spells CASSLQGNTEAFF. CDR3 DNA sequence: TGTGCCAGCAGCTTACAGGGGAACACTGAAGCTTTCTTT. The V call is TRBV4-2, the J call TRBJ1-1; D might be TRBD1 (6 bases). The V end was cut by 5 bases, the J end by 1 base, with 8 bases between. The CDR3 length is 13 residues. From germline, CDR1 is LGHNA and CDR2 YNFKEQ.

The chain has TRBV4-2 and TRBJ2-5, with 10 bases fitting TRBD2. Germline V gives CDR1 LGHNA, CDR2 YNFKEQ. V trimming: 8 bases; J trimming: 1 base; junction bases outside the gene matches: 7. This CDR3 region has 15 residues. The CDR3 spells CASGTTSGLQETQYF. CDR3 coding DNA: TGTGCCAGCGGTACGACTAGCGGGCTCCAAGAGACCCAGTACTTC.

The chain has TRBV5-1 and TRBJ2-7, with unresolved D. The CDR3 is 14 residues long. Germline loops: CDR1 SGHRS, CDR2 YFSETQ. V lost 0 bases and J 3 bases, leaving 10 bases between the germline ends. CDR3 DNA sequence: TGCGCCAGCAGCTTGGGTACAGAGAACTACGAGCAGTACTTC. It codes for CASSLGTENYEQYF.

The genes are TRBV29-1 and TRBJ1-1, with D tentatively TRBD1 (5 bases). CDR1 is SQVTM, CDR2 ANQGSEA, per germline. The CDR3 totals 12 residues. Trimming shortened V by 6 bases and J by 3 bases, and 11 bases separated the two germline ends. The CDR3 here is CSVNDRDTEAFF. Written as DNA, the CDR3 is TGCAGCGTCAACGACAGAGACACTGAAGCTTTCTTT.

This clone was detected once. CDR3 residues: CASSLDRPTDEQYF. The CDR3 region has the DNA TGTGCCAGCAGCTTAGATCGTCCCACAGACGAGCAGTACTTC. The chain uses TRBV11-2 and TRBJ2-7; D is unresolved. The CDR3 length is 14 residues. In germline, CDR1 is SGHAT, CDR2 FQNNGV. Deletions cut 0 bases from V and 5 bases from J, with 11 bases between.

This chain links TRBV13 with TRBJ2-3; 11 positions agree with TRBD2. The CDR3 covers 16 residues. The V and J ends lost 5 bases and 0 bases, in that order; junction bases with no gene match: 4. Looked up from germline, CDR1 is PRHDT and CDR2 is FYEKMQ (reference sequence). The CDR3 loop is CASSPRLAGSTDTQYF. The CDR3, as DNA: TGTGCCAGCAGCCCCCGACTAGCGGGGAGCACAGATACGCAGTATTTT. Drawing the rest from reference TRBV13 and TRBJ2-3, the complete variable domain is AAGVIQSPRHLIKEKRETATLKCYPIPRHDTVYWYQQGPGQDPQFLISFYEKMQSDKGSIPDRFSAQQFSDYHSELNMSSLELGDSALYFCASSPRLAGSTDTQYFGPGTRLTVL.

The rearrangement uses TRBV28 and TRBJ1-2, with D possibly TRBD1 on 6 matching bases. V was shortened by 2 bases and J by 2 bases, with 6 bases between the two germline ends. Germline loops: CDR1 MDHEN, CDR2 SYDVKM. The CDR3 length is 13 residues. The CDR3 protein is CASSLTGNYGYTF. In DNA, the CDR3 is TGTGCCAGCAGTTTAACAGGGAACTATGGCTACACCTTC.

This clone has just a few counts. The V and J genes are TRBV6-5 and TRBJ1-1; the D gene is possibly TRBD1 (6 bases). The V end was cut by 4 bases, the J end by 6 bases, with 21 bases between. Germline loops: CDR1 MNHEY, CDR2 SVGAGI. The CDR3 loop spans 16 amino acids. CDR3 nucleotide sequence: TGTGCCAGCAGTTTCTTACCCACACAGGGTAACGCTGAAGCTTTCTTT. It yields the protein CASSFLPTQGNAEAFF.

CDR3 sequence: CATHSELFNEQFF. As DNA, the CDR3 is TGTGCCACTCATTCCGAGTTGTTCAATGAGCAGTTCTTC. The genes are TRBV14 and TRBJ2-1; unclear D gene. V lost 10 bases and J lost 6, with 16 bases in between. This CDR3 has 13 amino acids. Germline V lookup: CDR1 SGHDN, CDR2 FVKESK.

In its sample, this clone was seen a few times. V gene TRBV14 combines with J gene TRBJ2-5; D is undetermined. Per the germline V gene, CDR1 is SGHDN and CDR2 is FVKESK. The CDR3 runs to 13 residues. V lost 4 bases and J lost 5, with 11 bases in between. The CDR3 loop is CASSRHYVETQYF. The CDR3, as DNA: TGTGCCAGCAGCCGACATTACGTCGAGACCCAGTACTTC.

This chain links TRBV7-3 with TRBJ2-3; D remains unclear. The CDR3 consists of 14 residues. V lost 2 bases, J lost 7 bases, and 13 bases lay in between. Germline assignment: CDR1 SGHTA and CDR2 FQGTGA. This chain's CDR3 is CASSLDAAANTQYF. The CDR3 DNA reads TGTGCCAGCAGCTTAGACGCGGCCGCGAATACGCAGTATTTT. The full variable domain, rest sourced from reference TRBV7-3 and TRBJ2-3, is GAGVSQTPSNKVTEKGKYVELRCDPISGHTALYWYRQSLGQGPEFLIYFQGTGAADDSGLPNDRFFAVRPEGSVSTLKIQRTERGDSAVYLCASSLDAAANTQYFGPGTRLTVL.

V usage is TRBV28 and J usage is TRBJ1-6; 9 positions match TRBD1. The CDR3 is 15 residues long. V dropped 4 bases and J dropped 9; count of bases not matched to a gene: 7. CDR1 is MDHEN and CDR2 is SYDVKM in the germline V gene. CDR3 DNA sequence: TGTGCCAGCAGTTCCCCGGGACAGGGACCTTCACCCCTCCACTTT. Its protein product is CASSSPGQGPSPLHF.

The chain is built from TRBV5-6 and TRBJ2-2, with 7 positions matching TRBD2. Germline loops: CDR1 SGHDT, CDR2 YYEEEE. The CDR3 runs 16 residues. V lost 3 bases to trimming and J lost 1 base; unmatched junction nucleotides: 6. CDR3 sequence reads: CASSSGTTLNTGELFF. The DNA for the CDR3 is TGTGCCAGCAGCTCGGGGACTACCTTGAACACCGGGGAGCTGTTTTTT.

This sequence joins TRBV6-1 and TRBJ2-7; perhaps TRBD1 as D (6 bases). Germline CDR1 is MNHNS and CDR2 is SASEGT. CDR3 size: 11 residues. The V gene lost 6 bases and the J gene lost 6 bases, with 9 bases spanning the gap. CDR3 DNA sequence: TGTGCCAGCAGCAGGGGCTCCGAGCAGTACTTC. It is translated as CASSRGSEQYF.

In this sample, this clone turned up a few times. CDR3 DNA: TGTGCCAGCTCACCAAGGGGGACGAACACTGAAGCTTTCTTT. Its protein product is CASSPRGTNTEAFF. This rearrangement joins TRBV18 to TRBJ1-1, with D maybe TRBD1 (6 bases). Germline values: CDR1 KGHSH, CDR2 LQKENI. V lost 2 bases, J lost 1 base, and 8 bases lay in between. The CDR3 consists of 14 residues.

The genes are TRBV9 and TRBJ1-2, with D uncertain. V was pared by 0 bases and J by 10 bases, with 16 bases between. Per germline, CDR1 SGDLS and CDR2 YYNGEE. The CDR3 totals 14 residues. The CDR3 spells CASSVGMSTPDYTF. For the CDR3, the DNA is TGTGCCAGCAGCGTAGGGATGTCGACACCCGACTACACCTTC.

This clone was observed a few times. CDR3 loop: CASSSIASVHEQYF. In DNA form, the CDR3 reads TGTGCCAGCAGTTCCATTGCTAGCGTGCACGAGCAGTACTTC. The gene calls are TRBV6-5 and TRBJ2-7; TRBD2 might be the D (6 bases). The germline V gene has CDR1 MNHEY and CDR2 SVGAGI. Between the trimmed V and J ends, which lost 4 bases and 5 bases, there was a span of 15 bases. The CDR3 runs to 14 residues.

The gene calls are TRBV6-5 and TRBJ1-2; 7 bases are a match to TRBD1. This CDR3 region has 13 residues. Germline V gene data show CDR1 as MNHEY and CDR2 as SVGAGI. Unmatched junction bases numbered 14, after V lost 11 bases and J lost 8 bases. CDR3 amino acids: CAARSDRARGYTF. CDR3 nucleotide sequence: TGTGCCGCACGATCCGACAGGGCTCGGGGCTACACCTTC.

V usage is TRBV19 and J usage is TRBJ1-5; tentatively, D is TRBD1 (6 bases). CDR1 LNHDA and CDR2 SQIVND come from the germline V gene (reference sequence). The CDR3 is made up of 17 amino acids. Trimming took 1 base from V and 5 from J, leaving 18 bases between them. CDR3 coding DNA: TGTGCCAGTAGTATAGTAGCCCTCACAGGGAACGATCAGCCCCAGCATTTT. It codes for CASSIVALTGNDQPQHF.

This chain links TRBV4-2 with TRBJ2-7, with 9 bases identical to TRBD2. CDR1 is LGHNA, CDR2 YNFKEQ, per germline. The junction had 1 base not matched to a gene; V was cut back by 1 base and J by 0 bases. The CDR3 has 15 residues. The CDR3 is CASSQGLADSYEQYF. The DNA for the CDR3 is TGTGCCAGCAGCCAAGGACTAGCGGACTCCTACGAGCAGTACTTC.

V gene TRBV5-5 combines with J gene TRBJ1-1; D perhaps matches TRBD1 (5 bases). This CDR3 contains 14 residues. V lost 1 base, J lost 1 base, and 8 bases lay in between. Germline V CDR1 and CDR2: SGHKS, YYEKEE (reference sequence). CDR3 sequence reads: CASSLFDRNTEAFF. The DNA for the CDR3 is TGTGCCAGCAGCTTGTTCGACAGGAACACTGAAGCTTTCTTT.